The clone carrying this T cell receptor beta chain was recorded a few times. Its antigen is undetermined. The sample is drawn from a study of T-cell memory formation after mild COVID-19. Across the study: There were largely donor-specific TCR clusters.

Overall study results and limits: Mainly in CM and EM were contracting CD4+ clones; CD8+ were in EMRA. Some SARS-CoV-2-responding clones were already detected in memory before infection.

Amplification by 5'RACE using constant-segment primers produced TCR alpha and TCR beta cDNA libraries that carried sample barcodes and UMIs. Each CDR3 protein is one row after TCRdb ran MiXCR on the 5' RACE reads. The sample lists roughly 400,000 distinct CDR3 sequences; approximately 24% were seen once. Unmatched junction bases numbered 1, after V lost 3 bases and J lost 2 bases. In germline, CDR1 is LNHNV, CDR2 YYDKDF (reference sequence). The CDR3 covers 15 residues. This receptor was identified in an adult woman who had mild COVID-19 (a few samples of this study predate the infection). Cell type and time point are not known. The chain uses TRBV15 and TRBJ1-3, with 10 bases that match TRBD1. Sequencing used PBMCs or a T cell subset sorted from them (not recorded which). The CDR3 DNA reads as TGTGCCACCAGCAGGGGACAGGGGCCTGGAAACACCATATATTTT. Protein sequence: CATSRGQGPGNTIYF.